These T cell receptor beta chains were read from a single sample in a study of T cell responses to AZD1222 COVID-19 vaccine. This table comes from immunoSEQ multiplex PCR, and its TCRdb copy is limited to in-frame clones, with some not included. The sample lists around 160,000 clones; about 89% were seen once. Material: peripheral blood, obtained on day 0 of MenACWY control vaccination. The receptors shown here come from an adult in good health. Both conserved end residues are part of each CDR3. D genes are given only for firm matches. The listing skips clone size in some rows; elsewhere it reads once, few, many or a size class.

>TRBV27|NA|TRBJ2-3|TRBD2
TGTGCCAGCAGTTCACAGACTAGCATGGATACGCAGTATTTT
CASSSQTSMDTQYF
>TRBV28|NA|TRBJ2-1|NA
TGTGCCAGCAGCCCTGAGAATTGGGGGCTTAAGCAGTTCTTC
CASSPENWGLKQFF
>TRBV2|few|TRBJ2-7|NA
TGTGCCAGCAGCGGGGACTCCTACGAGCAGTACTTC
CASSGDSYEQYF
>TRBV5-5|NA|TRBJ2-3|TRBD1
TGTGCCAGCAGCTTGACAGGGGGCCGCCCAGATACGCAGTATTTT
CASSLTGGRPDTQYF
>TRBV4-1|NA|TRBJ2-7|NA
TGCGCCAGCAGCCTACAACAGGGCTACGAGCAGTACTTC
CASSLQQGYEQYF
>TRBV29-1|NA|TRBJ1-2|NA
TGCAGCGTTGACAGCAACTATGGCTACACCTTC
CSVDSNYGYTF
>TRBV5-1|NA|TRBJ1-1|NA
TGCGCCAGCAGCTTCAGCCCAGGACTGAACACTGAAGCTTTCTTT
CASSFSPGLNTEAFF
>TRBV27|NA|TRBJ2-1|TRBD2
TGTGCCAGCAGCTCCGGGACTAGCGGCAATGAGCAGTTCTTC
CASSSGTSGNEQFF
>TRBV3-1/TRBV3-2|NA|TRBJ1-2|NA
TGTGCCAGCAGCCCGTTATGGACAGCCTATGGCTACACCTTC
CASSPLWTAYGYTF
>TRBV28|once|TRBJ1-2|NA
TGTGCCAGCAGTTCCCCACAGTCCACCCGTGGCTACACCTTC
CASSSPQSTRGYTF
>TRBV3-1/TRBV3-2|NA|TRBJ1-4|NA
TGTGCCAGCAGCCAAGCGAGATTTAATGAAAAACTGTTTTTT
CASSQARFNEKLFF
>TRBV6-5|NA|TRBJ1-1|NA
TGTGCCAGCACAGGATTAACTGAAGCTTTCTTT
CASTGLTEAFF
>TRBV6-5|NA|TRBJ2-5|TRBD2
TGTGCCAGCAGTTTGGGACTAGCGGGGGGTCAAGAGACCCAGTACTTC
CASSLGLAGGQETQYF
>TRBV15|once|TRBJ1-5|NA
TGTGCCACCAGCAGAGATCTTGGCCAGCCCCAGCATTTT
CATSRDLGQPQHF
>TRBV7-3|NA|TRBJ1-4|TRBD1
TGTGCCAGCAGCTCGATTCGACGGGACAGACGGCGGGAAAAACTGTTTTTT
CASSSIRRDRRREKLFF
>TRBV19|NA|TRBJ1-2|NA
TGTGCCAGTAGTATGTTCCCCAGGGCAAAAACCTATGGCTACACCTTC
CASSMFPRAKTYGYTF
>TRBV2|NA|TRBJ2-5|NA
TGTGCCAGCAGTGAGGCGGGCTCCGCGAAGACCCAGTACTTC
CASSEAGSAKTQYF
>TRBV19|NA|TRBJ1-5|NA
TGTGCCAGTAGTACTCGGACGGCCCATCAGCCCCAGCATTTT
CASSTRTAHQPQHF
>TRBV14|NA|TRBJ2-3|TRBD2
TGTGCCAGCAGCTTGCAGCTAGCGGCGACAGATACGCAGTATTTT
CASSLQLAATDTQYF
>TRBV27|NA|TRBJ2-7|NA
TGTGCCAGCAGTTTATCGGAGGGTTACGAGCAGTACTTC
CASSLSEGYEQYF
>TRBV3-1/TRBV3-2|NA|TRBJ1-5|NA
TGTGCCAGCAGCCAAGATCACAGGGCGAGTCAGCCCCAGCATTTT
CASSQDHRASQPQHF
>TRBV2|NA|TRBJ1-1|NA
TGTGCCAGCAGCAGCCTATTGGGGACCACTGAAGCTTTCTTT
CASSSLLGTTEAFF
>TRBV24-1|NA|TRBJ2-1|TRBD2
TGTGCCACCAGTGATGGGCTAGCGGGGGCAAATGAGCAGTTCTTC
CATSDGLAGANEQFF